The text below deals with one T cell receptor (beta chain). This clonotype registers as medium-sized (0.01 to 0.1%) within its sample. Its antigen remains undetermined. Base-call qualities are not available, and no considerably larger clone is one nucleotide away. Sequencing relied on an Illumina MiSeq. The public reads were reanalyzed by TCRdb: fastp trimming at Q25, MiXCR alignment, in-frame beta chains only. Rows with a matching CDR3 protein are joined into one entry that keeps the most common DNA and genes. The sample yields under 5,500 distinct CDR3 sequences; approximately 8% were counted once. In total, the top ten clones hold roughly 9% of the sample. This sample was taken from a study. Via the germline V gene (reference sequence), CDR1 is SGHAT and CDR2 FQDESV. The CDR3 starts with the cysteine, ends with the phenylalanine, and has 14 residues. Only the CDR3 DNA is retained, 42 bases long and in frame from the first base. Deletion took 3 bases off V and 8 bases off J, with a span of 16 bases between the germline ends.

This TCR was recovered from a human donor with rheumatoid arthritis. Sequences were obtained from CD4+ T cells from synovial fluid. The sequence links TRBV11-1 to TRBJ1-2, with the D gene call left open. CDR3 protein: CASSFSDLTGGYTF. Read as DNA, the sequence is TGTGCCAGCAGCTTCAGCGACCTAACGGGAGGCTACACCTTC.